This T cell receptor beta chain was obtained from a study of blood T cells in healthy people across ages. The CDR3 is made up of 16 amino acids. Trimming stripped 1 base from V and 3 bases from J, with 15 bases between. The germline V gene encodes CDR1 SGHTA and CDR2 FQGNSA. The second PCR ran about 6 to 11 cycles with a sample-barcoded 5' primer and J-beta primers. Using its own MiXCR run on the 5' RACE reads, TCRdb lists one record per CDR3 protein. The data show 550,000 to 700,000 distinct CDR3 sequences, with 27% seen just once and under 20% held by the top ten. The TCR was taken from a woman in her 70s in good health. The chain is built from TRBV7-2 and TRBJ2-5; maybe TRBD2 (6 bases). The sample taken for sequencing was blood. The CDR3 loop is CASSLDWGTPEETQYF. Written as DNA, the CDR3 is TGTGCCAGCAGCTTAGATTGGGGGACTCCTGAAGAGACCCAGTACTTC.